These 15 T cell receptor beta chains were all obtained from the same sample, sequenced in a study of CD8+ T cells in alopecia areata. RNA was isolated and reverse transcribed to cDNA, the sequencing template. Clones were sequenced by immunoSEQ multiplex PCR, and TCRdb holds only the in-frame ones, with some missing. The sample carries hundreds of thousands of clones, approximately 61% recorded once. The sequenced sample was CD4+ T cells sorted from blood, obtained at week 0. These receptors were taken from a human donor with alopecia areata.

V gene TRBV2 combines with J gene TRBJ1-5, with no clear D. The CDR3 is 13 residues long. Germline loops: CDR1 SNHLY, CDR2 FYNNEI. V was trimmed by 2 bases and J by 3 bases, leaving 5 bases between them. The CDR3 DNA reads TGTGCCAGCAGTGAAATACCCAATCAGCCCCAGCATTTT. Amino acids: CASSEIPNQPQHF.

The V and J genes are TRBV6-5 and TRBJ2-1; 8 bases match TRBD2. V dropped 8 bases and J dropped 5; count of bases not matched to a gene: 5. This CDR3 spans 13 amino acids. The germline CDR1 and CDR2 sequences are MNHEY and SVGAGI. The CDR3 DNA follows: TGTGCCAGCTCCTCGCGGGGGGACAATGAGCAGTTCTTC. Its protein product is CASSSRGDNEQFF.

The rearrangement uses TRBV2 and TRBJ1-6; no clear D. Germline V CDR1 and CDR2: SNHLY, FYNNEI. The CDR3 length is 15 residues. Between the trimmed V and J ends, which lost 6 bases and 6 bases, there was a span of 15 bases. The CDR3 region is CASRETTSANSPLHF. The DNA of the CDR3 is TGTGCCAGCAGGGAGACCACCTCGGCTAATTCACCCCTCCACTTT.

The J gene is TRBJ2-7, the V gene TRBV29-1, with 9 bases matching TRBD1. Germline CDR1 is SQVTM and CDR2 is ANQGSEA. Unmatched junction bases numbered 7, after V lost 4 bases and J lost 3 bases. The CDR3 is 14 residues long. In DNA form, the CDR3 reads TGCAGCGTTGGATTCTGGACAGGGGTCTACGAGCAGTACTTC. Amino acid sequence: CSVGFWTGVYEQYF.

This chain's CDR3 is CAWSVAASGGVGQKKTQYF. Written as DNA, the CDR3 is TGTGCCTGGAGTGTCGCGGCTAGCGGGGGGGTGGGTCAAAAAAAGACCCAGTACTTC. The V and J genes are TRBV30 and TRBJ2-5; the match to TRBD2 covers 12 bases. The CDR3 is made up of 19 amino acids. Trimming removed 0 bases from V and 6 bases from J; junction bases left unmatched: 17. Germline assignment: CDR1 GTSNPN and CDR2 SVGIG (reference sequence).

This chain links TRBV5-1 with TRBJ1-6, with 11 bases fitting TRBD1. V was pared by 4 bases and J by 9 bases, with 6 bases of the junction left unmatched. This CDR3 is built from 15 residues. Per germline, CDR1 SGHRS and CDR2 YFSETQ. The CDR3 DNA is TGCGCCAGCAGCGCCTGGACAGGGGGCTCTTCACCCCTCCACTTT. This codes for CASSAWTGGSSPLHF.

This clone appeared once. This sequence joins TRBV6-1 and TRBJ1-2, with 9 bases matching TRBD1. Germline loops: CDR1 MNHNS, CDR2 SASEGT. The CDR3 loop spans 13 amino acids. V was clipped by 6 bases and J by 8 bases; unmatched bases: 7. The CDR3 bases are TGTGCCAGCAGCCCCGGGACAGGGTACGGCTACACCTTC. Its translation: CASSPGTGYGYTF.

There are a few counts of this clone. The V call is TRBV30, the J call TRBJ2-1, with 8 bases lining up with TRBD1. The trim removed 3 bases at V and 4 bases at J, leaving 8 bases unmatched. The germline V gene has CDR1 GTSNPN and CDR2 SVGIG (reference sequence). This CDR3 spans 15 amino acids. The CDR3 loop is CAWSLGTGAYNEQFF. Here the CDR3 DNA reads TGTGCCTGGAGCCTCGGGACAGGAGCTTACAATGAGCAGTTCTTC.

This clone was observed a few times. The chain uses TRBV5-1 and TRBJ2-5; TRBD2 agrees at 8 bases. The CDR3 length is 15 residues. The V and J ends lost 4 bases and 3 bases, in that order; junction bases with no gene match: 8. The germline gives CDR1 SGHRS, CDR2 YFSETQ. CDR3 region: CASSTFSGAEETQYF. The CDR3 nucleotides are TGCGCCAGCAGCACATTTAGCGGGGCTGAAGAGACCCAGTACTTC.

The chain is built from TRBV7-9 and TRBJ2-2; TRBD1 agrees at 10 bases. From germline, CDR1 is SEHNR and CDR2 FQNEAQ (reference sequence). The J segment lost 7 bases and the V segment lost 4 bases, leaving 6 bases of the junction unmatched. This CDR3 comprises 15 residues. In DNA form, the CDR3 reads TGTGCCAGCAGCTCCGGGACAGGGGTTGTCGGGGAGCTGTTTTTT. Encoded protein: CASSSGTGVVGELFF.

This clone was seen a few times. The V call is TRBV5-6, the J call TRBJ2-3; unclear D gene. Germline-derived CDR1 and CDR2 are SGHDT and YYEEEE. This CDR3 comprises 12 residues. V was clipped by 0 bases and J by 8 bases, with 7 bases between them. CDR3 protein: CASSLAPGTQYF. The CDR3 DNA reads TGTGCCAGCAGCTTGGCCCCCGGTACGCAGTATTTT.

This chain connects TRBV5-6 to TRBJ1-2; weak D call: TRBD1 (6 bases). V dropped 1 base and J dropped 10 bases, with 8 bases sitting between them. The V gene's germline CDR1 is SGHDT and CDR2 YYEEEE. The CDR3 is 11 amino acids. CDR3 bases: TGTGCCAGCAGCTTGCTGGGGGCCTACACCTTC. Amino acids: CASSLLGAYTF.

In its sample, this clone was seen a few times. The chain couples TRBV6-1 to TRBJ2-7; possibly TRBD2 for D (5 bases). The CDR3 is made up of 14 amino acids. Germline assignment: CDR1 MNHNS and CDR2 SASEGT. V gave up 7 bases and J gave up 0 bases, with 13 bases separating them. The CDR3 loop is CASKERPDSYEQYF. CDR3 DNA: TGTGCCAGCAAAGAGCGGCCAGACTCCTACGAGCAGTACTTC.

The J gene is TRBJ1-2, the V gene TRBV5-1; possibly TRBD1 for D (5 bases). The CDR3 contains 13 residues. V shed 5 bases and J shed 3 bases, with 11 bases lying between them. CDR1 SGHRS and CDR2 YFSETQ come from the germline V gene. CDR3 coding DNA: TGCGCCAGCAGTCCGACAGCGGACTATGGCTACACCTTC. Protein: CASSPTADYGYTF. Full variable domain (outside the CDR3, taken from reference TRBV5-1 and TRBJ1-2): KAGVTQTPRYLIKTRGQQVTLSCSPISGHRSVSWYQQTPGQGLQFLFEYFSETQRNKGNFPGRFSGRQFSNSRSEMNVSTLELGDSALYLCASSPTADYGYTFGSGTRLTVV.

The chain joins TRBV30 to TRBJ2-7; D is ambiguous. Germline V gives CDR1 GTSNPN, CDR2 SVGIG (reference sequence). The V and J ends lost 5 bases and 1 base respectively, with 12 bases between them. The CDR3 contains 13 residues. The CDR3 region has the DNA TGTGCCTGGGCCGTGGGCCTTTCCTACGAGCAGTACTTC. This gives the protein CAWAVGLSYEQYF.